This T cell receptor beta chain came from a study of cytomegalovirus exposure and HLA in healthy donors. Findings and caveats of the study: Among TCR beta chains, those listed as cytomegalovirus-associated numbered around 160. Among donors in an Asian-associated ancestry cluster, a later analysis reportedly found fewer N-insertions than the roughly 700-donor mean. Common viral pathogens (according to a later analysis) appeared linked to several of the most significant clusters. Despite most TCR sequences being rare, some public TCRs occurred in many donors.

Between the trimmed V and J ends, which lost 4 bases and 3 bases, there was a span of 10 bases. The CDR3 contains 13 residues. Germline loops: CDR1 MDHEN, CDR2 SYDVKM. Primers included in the PCR were 60 Vbeta and 13 Jbeta primers. The repertoire was sequenced with immunoSEQ multiplex PCR; TCRdb's copy has only in-frame clones and lacks some. Altogether fewer than 150,000 clones are present, under 85% being singletons, with the ten largest covering roughly 3%. A remark on this clone: Its cognate antigen is unknown.

This clonotype was obtained from a man aged 30-40 years in good health and CMV-seronegative. The chain employs TRBV28 and TRBJ2-7; TRBD1 is a possible D gene (6 bases). The sample taken for sequencing was PBMCs. CDR3 nucleotide sequence: TGTGCCAGCAGTTATGACAGGTACTACGAGCAGTACTTC. Its protein product is CASSYDRYYEQYF. The full variable domain, its missing parts supplied by reference TRBV28 and TRBJ2-7, is DVKVTQSSRYLVKRTGEKVFLECVQDMDHENMFWYRQDPGLGLRLIYFSYDVKMKEKGDIPEGYSVSREKKERFSLILESASTNQTSMYLCASSYDRYYEQYFGPGTRLTVT.